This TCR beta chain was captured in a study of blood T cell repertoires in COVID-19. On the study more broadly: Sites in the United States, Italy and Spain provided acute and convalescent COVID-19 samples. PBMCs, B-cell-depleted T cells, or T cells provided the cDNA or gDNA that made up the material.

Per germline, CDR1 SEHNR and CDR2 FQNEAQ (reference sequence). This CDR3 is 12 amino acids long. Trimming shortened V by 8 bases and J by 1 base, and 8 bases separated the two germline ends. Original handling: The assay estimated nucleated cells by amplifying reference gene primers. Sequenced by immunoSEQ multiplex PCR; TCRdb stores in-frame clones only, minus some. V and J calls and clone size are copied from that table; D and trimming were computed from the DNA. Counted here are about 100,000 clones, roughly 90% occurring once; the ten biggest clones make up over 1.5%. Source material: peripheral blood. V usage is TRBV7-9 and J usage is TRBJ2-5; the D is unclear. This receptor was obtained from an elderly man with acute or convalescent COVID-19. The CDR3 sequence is CASRGVQETQYF. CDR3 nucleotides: TGTGCCAGCCGCGGAGTCCAAGAGACCCAGTACTTC.